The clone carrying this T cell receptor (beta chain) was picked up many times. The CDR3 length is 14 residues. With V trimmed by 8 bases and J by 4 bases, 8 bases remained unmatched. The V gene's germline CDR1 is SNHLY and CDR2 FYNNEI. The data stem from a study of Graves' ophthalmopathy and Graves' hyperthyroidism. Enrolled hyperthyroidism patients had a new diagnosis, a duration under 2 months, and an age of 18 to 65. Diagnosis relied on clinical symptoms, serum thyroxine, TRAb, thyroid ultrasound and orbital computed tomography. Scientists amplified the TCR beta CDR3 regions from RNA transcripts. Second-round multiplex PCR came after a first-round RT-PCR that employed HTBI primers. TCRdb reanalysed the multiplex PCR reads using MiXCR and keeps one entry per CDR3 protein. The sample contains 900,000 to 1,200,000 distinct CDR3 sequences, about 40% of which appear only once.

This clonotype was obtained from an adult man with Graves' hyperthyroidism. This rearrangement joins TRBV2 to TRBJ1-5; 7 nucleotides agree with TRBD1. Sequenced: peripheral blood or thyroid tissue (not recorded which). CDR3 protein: CASGLQGENQPQHF. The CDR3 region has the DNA TGTGCCAGCGGTCTCCAGGGGGAAAATCAGCCCCAGCATTTT. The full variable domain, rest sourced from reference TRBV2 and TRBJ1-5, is EPEVTQTPSHQVTQMGQEVILRCVPISNHLYFYWYRQILGQKVEFLVSFYNNEISEKSEIFDDQFSVERPDGSNFTLKIRSTKLEDSAMYFCASGLQGENQPQHFGDGTRLSIL.